The rows below give T cell receptor beta chains drawn from one sample of a study of human CD8 memory T cell subsets. Following a re-call of the 5' RACE reads, TCRdb has one entry per CDR3 protein and lacks DNA. The sample's table shows about 10,000 distinct CDR3 sequences. Sequencing was done on a sample of CD8+ T cells from PBMCs. These receptor sequences come from a human donor in good health. The CDR3 runs from the conserved cysteine through the conserved F or W. A row's size may be missing; if present it is once, few, many or a size class.

j_gene: TRBJ1-5; v_gene: TRBV5-1; abundance: medium-sized; CDR3aa: CASSFGDSNQPQHF
j_gene: TRBJ2-2; v_gene: TRBV19; abundance: -; CDR3aa: CASSIGRGRTGELFF
j_gene: TRBJ1-5; v_gene: TRBV28; abundance: -; CDR3aa: CASSFMAQPQHF
j_gene: TRBJ2-2; v_gene: TRBV2; abundance: -; CDR3aa: CATRDRGSVGELFF
j_gene: TRBJ2-7; v_gene: TRBV7-9; abundance: -; CDR3aa: CASSPSNEQYF
j_gene: TRBJ2-7; v_gene: TRBV12-3/TRBV12-4; abundance: -; CDR3aa: CASSTGDYEQYF
j_gene: TRBJ2-7; v_gene: TRBV5-1; abundance: -; CDR3aa: CASSDDGDRGGYEQYF
j_gene: TRBJ1-1; v_gene: TRBV7-9; abundance: -; CDR3aa: CASRPSRTEAFF
j_gene: TRBJ1-1; v_gene: TRBV6-1; abundance: -; CDR3aa: CASSEIGGATEAFF
j_gene: TRBJ2-1; v_gene: TRBV20-1; abundance: -; CDR3aa: CSASFRGEVNEQFF
j_gene: TRBJ2-1; v_gene: TRBV28; abundance: -; CDR3aa: CASSLRQGRISYNEQFF
j_gene: TRBJ2-7; v_gene: TRBV20-1; abundance: -; CDR3aa: CSVWGQGSHEQYF
j_gene: TRBJ1-2; v_gene: TRBV29-1; abundance: -; CDR3aa: CSVPTGGYGYTF
j_gene: TRBJ2-7; v_gene: TRBV6-6; abundance: -; CDR3aa: CASTQGYSYEQYF
j_gene: TRBJ1-5; v_gene: TRBV20-1; abundance: medium-sized; CDR3aa: CSAKDTYSNQPQHF
j_gene: TRBJ2-5; v_gene: TRBV20-1; abundance: medium-sized; CDR3aa: CSASTLDRQETQYF
j_gene: TRBJ2-1; v_gene: TRBV5-5; abundance: -; CDR3aa: CASSLATGTVYNEQFF
j_gene: TRBJ1-3; v_gene: TRBV7-9; abundance: -; CDR3aa: CASSSSISDLGNTIYF
j_gene: TRBJ1-4; v_gene: TRBV28; abundance: medium-sized; CDR3aa: CASSSVKEGASGEKLFF
j_gene: TRBJ1-2; v_gene: TRBV7-8; abundance: -; CDR3aa: CASIALGYGYTF
j_gene: TRBJ2-7; v_gene: TRBV7-9; abundance: -; CDR3aa: CASSLFPSGRSSYEQYF
j_gene: TRBJ2-1; v_gene: TRBV4-3; abundance: -; CDR3aa: CASSQTSGRAYEQFF
j_gene: TRBJ2-1; v_gene: TRBV7-9; abundance: -; CDR3aa: CASTSEDTGYNEQFF
j_gene: TRBJ1-1; v_gene: TRBV9; abundance: -; CDR3aa: CASSPPTGVLSEAFF
j_gene: TRBJ2-3; v_gene: TRBV7-9; abundance: -; CDR3aa: CASSSRDRVAGRTDTQYF
j_gene: TRBJ2-7; v_gene: TRBV14; abundance: -; CDR3aa: CASSQDRAGAYEQYF
j_gene: TRBJ1-2; v_gene: TRBV10-3; abundance: -; CDR3aa: CAISASATAYGYTF
j_gene: TRBJ2-2; v_gene: TRBV29-1; abundance: medium-sized; CDR3aa: CSVVGSDTGELFF